The 12 T cell receptor beta chains below all came from one sample that was sequenced in a study of PD-1 blockade in mismatch repair-deficient tumors. Libraries were prepared by immunoSEQ multiplex PCR; TCRdb keeps only in-frame clonotypes and omits some of them. The data contain around 120,000 clones, about 88% of them seen just once; the ten biggest clones take up approximately 12%. The sequences come from peripheral blood, collected approximately 70 weeks after starting pembrolizumab. Receptors were obtained from an adult with mismatch repair-deficient cancer.

The chain combines TRBV25-1 with TRBJ1-1; D remains unclear. Between the trimmed V and J ends, which lost 5 bases and 1 base, there was a span of 5 bases. From germline, CDR1 is MGHDK and CDR2 SYGVNS. This CDR3 is built from 12 residues. The CDR3 DNA reads as TGTGCCAGCAGTACTGCGAACACTGAAGCTTTCTTT. Translated: CASSTANTEAFF.

This chain links TRBV5-1 with TRBJ2-7; D ambiguous. V lost 0 bases, J lost 5 bases, and 6 bases lay in between. Germline V gene data show CDR1 as SGHRS and CDR2 as YFSETQ. The CDR3 runs to 12 residues. The CDR3 coding sequence is TGCGCCAGCAGCTTGGGACCCCACGAGCAGTACTTC. Protein sequence: CASSLGPHEQYF.

The CDR3 sequence: CSGGGTSYNEQFF. DNA for the CDR3: TGCAGCGGTGGAGGGACTAGCTACAATGAGCAGTTCTTC. The J gene is TRBJ2-1, the V gene TRBV29-1; 8 bases are a match to TRBD2. The length of the CDR3 is 13 residues. Looked up from germline, CDR1 is SQVTM and CDR2 is ANQGSEA. Trimming took 7 bases from V and 3 from J; bases not matched to a gene: 5.

This chain uses TRBV5-1 with TRBJ2-7; 10 bases line up with TRBD1. This CDR3 has 15 amino acids. The trim removed 1 base at V and 5 bases at J, leaving 6 bases unmatched. Per germline, CDR1 SGHRS and CDR2 YFSETQ. The CDR3 region is CASSLTRDRGNEQYF. The DNA for the CDR3 is TGCGCCAGCAGCTTGACTCGGGACAGGGGTAACGAGCAGTACTTC.

This chain joins TRBV27 and TRBJ2-7; 7 bases map to TRBD2. J lost 2 bases, V lost 6 bases, and 4 bases had no gene match. Germline lookup yields CDR1 MNHEY and CDR2 SMNVEV (reference sequence). The CDR3 loop spans 13 amino acids. CDR3 nucleotide sequence: TGTGCCAGCAGGGGACTAAGTCCCTACGAGCAGTACTTC. Amino acids: CASRGLSPYEQYF.

The chain links TRBV6-6 to TRBJ1-1; D unclear. Germline lookup yields CDR1 MNHNY and CDR2 SVGAGI (reference sequence). This CDR3 region has 15 residues. Deletions cut 1 base from V and 1 base from J, with 10 bases between. The CDR3 DNA reads as TGTGCCAGCAGTTACTTACAGACGTCGAACACTGAAGCTTTCTTT. Amino acids: CASSYLQTSNTEAFF.

The chain uses TRBV27 and TRBJ2-3; D is perhaps TRBD2 (5 bases). The CDR3 spans 14 residues. CDR1 is MNHEY and CDR2 is SMNVEV in the germline V gene (reference sequence). Trimming removed 5 bases at V and 4 bases at J, with 13 bases between. The CDR3 DNA reads as TGTGCCAGCAGTCTAGCCTTCCGGGCAGATACGCAGTATTTT. Protein: CASSLAFRADTQYF.

This clone has at least ten counts. The chain joins TRBV4-2 to TRBJ2-7, with 10 bases that match TRBD2. After removal of 0 bases from V and 4 bases from J, the junction contained 9 bases not matched to a gene. This CDR3 comprises 17 residues. The V gene's germline CDR1 is LGHNA and CDR2 YNFKEQ. CDR3 DNA sequence: TGTGCCAGCAGCCAAGATTCGGCTAGCGGGAGTGGGTACGAGCAGTACTTC. Protein: CASSQDSASGSGYEQYF.

V gene TRBV4-1 combines with J gene TRBJ2-7; TRBD2 might be the D (7 bases). This CDR3 comprises 14 residues. CDR1 is MGHRA, CDR2 YSYEKL, per germline. The ends were cut back, 8 bases at V and 7 bases at J, with 21 bases in the middle. CDR3 DNA sequence: TGCGCCAGCCGCCGGAGCGGGACACTTGGGGAGCAGTACTTC. The encoded protein is CASRRSGTLGEQYF.

The DNA for the CDR3 is TGTGCCAGCAGTTGGACAGATAGCACAGATACGCAGTATTTT. Translated: CASSWTDSTDTQYF. The chain recombines TRBV28 with TRBJ2-3, with D possibly matching TRBD1 (6 bases). The CDR3 is 14 residues long. V was cut by 4 bases and J by 0 bases, with 8 bases left in between. From germline, CDR1 is MDHEN and CDR2 SYDVKM. Looking up the rest from reference TRBV28 and TRBJ2-3 gives the full variable domain: DVKVTQSSRYLVKRTGEKVFLECVQDMDHENMFWYRQDPGLGLRLIYFSYDVKMKEKGDIPEGYSVSREKKERFSLILESASTNQTSMYLCASSWTDSTDTQYFGPGTRLTVL.

The chain couples TRBV2 to TRBJ2-1; perhaps D is TRBD1 or TRBD2 (6 bases each). V was clipped by 7 bases and J by 2 bases, with 15 bases between them. Germline V gene lookup returns CDR1 SNHLY and CDR2 FYNNEI. This CDR3 contains 15 residues. CDR3 sequence: CASTGDIEAYNEQFF. The CDR3 coding sequence is TGTGCCAGCACGGGGGACATTGAAGCCTACAATGAGCAGTTCTTC. The full variable domain, in which reference TRBV2 and TRBJ2-1 provide the parts outside the CDR3, is EPEVTQTPSHQVTQMGQEVILRCVPISNHLYFYWYRQILGQKVEFLVSFYNNEISEKSEIFDDQFSVERPDGSNFTLKIRSTKLEDSAMYFCASTGDIEAYNEQFFGPGTRLTVL.

The V gene is TRBV18, the J gene TRBJ2-7; D is perhaps TRBD1 or TRBD2 (6 bases each). The CDR3 contains 18 residues. CDR1 is KGHSH and CDR2 is LQKENI in the germline V gene. V shed 2 bases and J shed 2 bases, with 22 bases lying between them. The CDR3 reads CASSPSTGSGTGAYEQYF. CDR3 DNA: TGTGCCAGCTCACCATCGACAGGATCCGGGACTGGAGCCTACGAGCAGTACTTC.